Below, 24 T cell receptor beta chains from the same sample are listed, as sequenced in a study of regulatory T cells in long-lasting Graves disease. According to the study, TCR beta libraries were built with iRepertoire HTBI primers and CDR3-region Arm-PCR. TCRdb recomputed calls from the multiplex PCR reads with MiXCR, one row per CDR3 protein. The top ten hold 9.5% to 15% of the sample, which has approximately 480,000 distinct CDR3 sequences, 15% to 20% seen once. The sample's time point: newly diagnosed GD, antithyroid drugs for less than 3 months. Isolated PBMC RNA provided the starting material for the TCR library. The data were also submitted as part of a second study, on T cells in Graves' hyperthyroidism and ophthalmopathy.

Specimen: peripheral blood mononuclear cells (PBMCs), collected at new diagnosis, from a patient treated with antithyroid drugs. Every receptor here comes from a man aged 35 to 55 with Graves disease.

The sample holds many counts of this clonotype. The chain employs TRBV3-1 and TRBJ2-3, with 7 bases lining up with TRBD2. The CDR3 loop spans 17 amino acids. CDR1 and CDR2 from the germline V gene are LGHDT and YNNKEL (reference sequence). V lost 3 bases, J lost 3 bases, and 12 bases stayed unmatched. CDR3 region: CASSHIGGGPSTDTQYF. CDR3 DNA: TGTGCCAGCAGCCATATCGGGGGAGGGCCTTCTACAGATACGCAGTATTTT.

This clonotype was detected many times. The chain joins TRBV30 to TRBJ1-6, with D unclear. The length of the CDR3 is 14 residues. CDR1 and CDR2 from the germline V gene are GTSNPN and SVGIG (reference sequence). The V end lost 4 bases, the J end lost 2 bases, and 9 bases lay between the germline ends. In nucleotides, the CDR3 is TGTGCCTGGACTGGCGGGGCCTATAATTCACCCCTCCACTTT. This sequence encodes CAWTGGAYNSPLHF.

This clonotype appeared a few times. The V call is TRBV12-3 or TRBV12-4, the J call TRBJ2-1; tentative D call: TRBD2 (5 bases). The CDR3 extends over 13 amino acids. Trimming stripped 3 bases from V and 13 bases from J, with 16 bases between. CDR3 in amino acids: CASSLGATHSQFF. Written as DNA, the CDR3 is TGTGCCAGCAGTTTGGGAGCTACCCACTCCCAGTTCTTC.

The table lists this clonotype with many counts. The chain carries TRBV20-1 and TRBJ2-3; 8 bases align to TRBD2. CDR1 is DFQATT and CDR2 is SNEGSKA in the germline V gene (reference sequence). The CDR3 sequence is 14 residues long. V shed 6 bases, J shed 5 bases, and the junction held 10 bases outside the gene matches. The CDR3 region is CSAPRTSFQDTQYF. For the CDR3, the DNA is TGCAGTGCCCCCCGGACTAGCTTCCAAGATACGCAGTATTTT.

This clonotype was counted ten times or more. The chain couples TRBV28 to TRBJ2-7; D is unresolved. Between the trimmed V and J ends, which lost 4 bases and 6 bases, there was a span of 4 bases. This CDR3 is 10 amino acids long. The germline V gene encodes CDR1 MDHEN and CDR2 SYDVKM. CDR3 sequence (DNA): TGTGCCAGCAGTTACGGCGAGCAGTACTTC. It translates to CASSYGEQYF.

This clonotype appeared many times. The CDR3 loop is CASSQDMVISEQFF. As DNA, the CDR3 is TGTGCCAGCAGCCAAGATATGGTTATCAGTGAGCAGTTCTTC. This chain joins TRBV3-1 and TRBJ2-1; D unclear. Germline CDR1 reads LGHDT; CDR2 reads YNNKEL (reference sequence). CDR3 length: 14 amino acids. V lost 0 bases to trimming and J lost 9 bases, with 12 bases between them.

The V and J genes are TRBV12-3 or TRBV12-4 and TRBJ2-7, with TRBD2 identical over 9 bases. This CDR3 has 15 amino acids. V lost 4 bases and J lost 2; bases outside the gene matches: 6. This CDR3 is CASSSPSGMTYEQYF. In nucleotides, the CDR3 is TGTGCCAGCAGTTCCCCTAGCGGGATGACCTACGAGCAGTACTTC.

This clonotype has ten or more counts. The rearrangement joins TRBV12-3 or TRBV12-4 to TRBJ2-1; 9 nucleotides match TRBD2. This CDR3 has 16 residues. The V gene end was trimmed by 5 bases and the J gene end by 6 bases; junction bases not matched to a gene: 11. The CDR3, as DNA: TGTGCCAGCAGTCCCCCATTTAGCGGGAGTGGCAATGAGCAGTTCTTC. Translation: CASSPPFSGSGNEQFF.

Notes on this clonotype: Possible read error: a much larger clone is one base away. The J gene is TRBJ2-7, the V gene TRBV28, with D uncertain. The CDR3 contains 15 residues. The germline V gene encodes CDR1 MDHEN and CDR2 SYDVKM. CDR3 coding DNA: TGTGCCAGCCAAACCCGGGCTAGTCTGTCCTACGGGCAGTACTTC. This translates into CASQTRASLSYGQYF.

In this sample, this clonotype turned up a few times. The chain recombines TRBV7-2 with TRBJ1-5; 7 nucleotides line up with TRBD1. The CDR3 spans 15 residues. Germline values: CDR1 SGHTA, CDR2 FQGNSA. V lost 4 bases to trimming and J lost 4 bases; unmatched junction nucleotides: 7. The CDR3: CASSYGQAKNQPQHF. CDR3 in DNA: TGTGCCAGCAGCTATGGACAGGCTAAAAATCAGCCCCAGCATTTT. The variable domain in full, with the rest retrieved from reference TRBV7-2 and TRBJ1-5, is GAGVSQSPSNKVTEKGKDVELRCDPISGHTALYWYRQSLGQGLEFLIYFQGNSAPDKSGLPSDRFSAERTGGSVSTLTIQRTQQEDSAVYLCASSYGQAKNQPQHFGDGTRLSIL.

This clonotype was found a few times. Relative to the germline gene, one junction end is altered; a read error may explain this. This chain links TRBV28 with TRBJ1-6; 8 bases align to TRBD1. CDR3 length equals 16 residues. Germline CDR1 MDHEN, CDR2 SYDVKM. The CDR3 coding sequence is TGTGCCAGCACCTTGGCAGGGGGCGTACAAACTTCACCCCCCCACTTT. It codes for CASTLAGGVQTSPPHF.

This clonotype was seen more than once but under ten times. The V call is TRBV7-2, the J call TRBJ1-3, with unresolved D. The length of the CDR3 is 18 residues. V lost 5 bases to trimming and J lost 3 bases, with 23 bases between them. Looked up from germline, CDR1 is SGHTA and CDR2 is FQGNSA. CDR3 nucleotide sequence: TGTGCCAGCAGCAAGGAGATGGTTTTTTGGGGTGGTGGAAACACCATATATTTT. Protein sequence: CASSKEMVFWGGGNTIYF.

This clonotype was counted only a few times. V gene TRBV19 combines with J gene TRBJ2-1; no clear D. CDR1 is LNHDA, CDR2 SQIVND, per germline (reference sequence). This CDR3 region has 11 residues. Trimming removed 6 bases at V and 12 bases at J, with 12 bases between. The CDR3 here is CASSEVTAQFF. In nucleotides, the CDR3 is TGTGCCAGTAGCGAGGTCACAGCGCAGTTCTTC.

This clonotype appeared a few times. The chain links TRBV7-6 to TRBJ2-4; D may be TRBD1 or TRBD2 (7 bases each). Germline CDR1 SGHVS, CDR2 FNYEAQ. CDR3 size: 16 residues. CDR3 in DNA: TGTGTCGGCCACGGACGAAGACAGGGAGCGGGGACATTTCAGTACTTC. Protein sequence: CVGHGRRQGAGTFQYF. The whole variable domain, filled in from reference TRBV7-6 and TRBJ2-4, reads GAGVSQSPRYKVTKRGQDVALRCDPISGHVSLYWYRQALGQGPEFLTYFNYEAQQDKSGLPNDRFSAERPEGSISTLTIQRTEQRDSAMYRCVGHGRRQGAGTFQYFGAGTRLSVL.

A single count supports this clonotype. The chain carries TRBV25-1 and TRBJ1-2, with no clear D. CDR3 size: 13 residues. The V end was cut by 1 base, the J end by 3 bases, with 6 bases between. The V gene's germline CDR1 is MGHDK and CDR2 SYGVNS. In DNA, the CDR3 is TGTGCCAGCAGTGAATCTGGGGACTATGGCTACACCTTC. It codes for CASSESGDYGYTF.

This clonotype was recorded at least ten times. The chain links TRBV28 to TRBJ2-1, with D unresolved. The germline V gene has CDR1 MDHEN and CDR2 SYDVKM. CDR3 length: 15 amino acids. V lost 4 bases, J lost 4 bases, and 14 bases lay in between. CDR3 region: CASSSPTSPYNEQFF. The CDR3 DNA reads TGTGCCAGCAGTTCCCCCACGAGTCCGTACAATGAGCAGTTCTTC.

This clonotype showed up many times. V gene TRBV12-3 or TRBV12-4 combines with J gene TRBJ2-1; 11 bases align to TRBD1. The trim removed 3 bases at V and 2 bases at J, leaving 9 bases unmatched. This CDR3 is 18 amino acids long. This CDR3 reads CASSFGFGQGAAYNEQFF. The CDR3 region has the DNA TGTGCCAGCAGTTTTGGTTTCGGACAGGGGGCAGCCTACAATGAGCAGTTCTTC.

This clonotype was observed at least ten times. The rearrangement links TRBV2 to TRBJ2-5; no clear D. Germline-derived CDR1 and CDR2 are SNHLY and FYNNEI. The CDR3 runs 13 residues. V was shortened by 4 bases and J by 4 bases, with 10 bases between the two germline ends. The CDR3 DNA is TGTGCCAGCAGTGTGGTTTATTCAGAGACCCAGTACTTC. Protein: CASSVVYSETQYF.

The V and J genes are TRBV18 and TRBJ2-7, with D perhaps matching TRBD1 (6 bases). Trimming removed 6 bases from V and 4 bases from J, with 19 bases in between. Germline CDR1 is KGHSH and CDR2 is LQKENI. CDR3 length: 15 residues. CDR3 sequence reads: CASSPFRDTSYEQYF. CDR3 sequence (DNA): TGTGCCAGCTCCCCTTTTAGGGACACTTCGTACGAGCAGTACTTC.

This clonotype was counted at least ten times. This chain connects TRBV5-1 to TRBJ2-3; TRBD2 matches 7 bases. With 4 bases clipped from V and 3 bases from J, the junction kept 8 bases outside the gene matches. This CDR3 spans 15 amino acids. The germline CDR1 and CDR2 sequences are SGHRS and YFSETQ. The CDR3 DNA is TGCGCCAGCAGCCTGTGGGGGGGAAGGACAGATACGCAGTATTTT. Translated, it gives CASSLWGGRTDTQYF.

This clonotype was seen at least ten times. The chain joins TRBV5-1 to TRBJ2-1; 8 bases agree with TRBD1. CDR1 is SGHRS, CDR2 YFSETQ, per germline. The length of the CDR3 is 15 residues. With V trimmed by 5 bases and J by 4 bases, 8 bases remained unmatched. CDR3 sequence: CASRSQGAEYNEQFF. DNA of the CDR3: TGCGCCAGCAGGTCCCAGGGGGCTGAATACAATGAGCAGTTCTTC. The full variable domain, in which reference TRBV5-1 and TRBJ2-1 provide the parts outside the CDR3, is KAGVTQTPRYLIKTRGQQVTLSCSPISGHRSVSWYQQTPGQGLQFLFEYFSETQRNKGNFPGRFSGRQFSNSRSEMNVSTLELGDSALYLCASRSQGAEYNEQFFGPGTRLTVL.

This sequence joins TRBV6-2 or TRBV6-3 and TRBJ1-1; perhaps TRBD1 as D (5 bases). Per germline, CDR1 MNHEY and CDR2 SVGEGT. This CDR3 contains 14 residues. V dropped 5 bases and J dropped 8 bases, with 18 bases sitting between them. In nucleotides, the CDR3 is TGTGCCAGCAGTGAATTAAGGGGATTATCGGAAGCTTTCTTT. Encoded protein: CASSELRGLSEAFF.

This clonotype has a count of ten or more. The chain uses TRBV11-3 and TRBJ2-3; D possibly uses TRBD1 or TRBD2 (5 bases each). Trimming took 1 base from V and 3 from J, leaving 8 bases between them. The CDR3 is 14 residues long. The germline V gene encodes CDR1 SGHNT and CDR2 YENEEA. This chain's CDR3 is CASSLAGRTDTQYF. The CDR3 DNA sequence: TGTGCCAGCAGCTTAGCGGGACGGACAGATACGCAGTATTTT. The whole variable domain, remainder taken from reference TRBV11-3 and TRBJ2-3, is EAGVVQSPRYKIIEKKQPVAFWCNPISGHNTLYWYLQNLGQGPELLIRYENEEAVDDSQLPKDRFSAERLKGVDSTLKIQPAELGDSAVYLCASSLAGRTDTQYFGPGTRLTVL.

Many counts were recorded for this clonotype. The chain is built from TRBV15 and TRBJ2-7; D is possibly TRBD1 (6 bases). This CDR3 region has 15 residues. V was clipped by 5 bases and J by 4 bases, with 18 bases between them. Germline values: CDR1 LNHNV, CDR2 YYDKDF (reference sequence). DNA of the CDR3: TGTGCCACCAGCCGGGAACCAGGGACAACTTACGAGCAGTACTTC. Translating it yields CATSREPGTTYEQYF.